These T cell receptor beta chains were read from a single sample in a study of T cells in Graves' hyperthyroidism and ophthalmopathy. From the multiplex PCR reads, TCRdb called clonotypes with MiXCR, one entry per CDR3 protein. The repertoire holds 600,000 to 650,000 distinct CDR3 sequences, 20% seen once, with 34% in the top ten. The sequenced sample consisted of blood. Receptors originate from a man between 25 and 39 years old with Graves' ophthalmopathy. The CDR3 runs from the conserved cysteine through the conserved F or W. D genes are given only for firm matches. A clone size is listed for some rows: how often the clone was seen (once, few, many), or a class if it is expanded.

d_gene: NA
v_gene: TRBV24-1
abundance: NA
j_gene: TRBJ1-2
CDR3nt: TGTGCCACCAGTGATTCTTCGCGGGTAGGGCGCTATGGCTACACCTTC
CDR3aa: CATSDSSRVGRYGYTF

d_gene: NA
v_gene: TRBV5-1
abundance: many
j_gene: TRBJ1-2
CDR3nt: TGCGCCAGCAGCCCCGGGGAGGGTAGCTATGGCTACACCTTC
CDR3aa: CASSPGEGSYGYTF

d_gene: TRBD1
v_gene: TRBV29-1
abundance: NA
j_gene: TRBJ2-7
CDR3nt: TGCAGCGTGACCGGACAGGGGGCTTCTTACGAGCAGTACTTC
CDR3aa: CSVTGQGASYEQYF

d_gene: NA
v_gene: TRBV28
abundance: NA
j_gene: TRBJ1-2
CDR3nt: TGTGCCAGCAGTTTATTCCAGGGAAACTATGGCTACACCTTC
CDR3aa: CASSLFQGNYGYTF

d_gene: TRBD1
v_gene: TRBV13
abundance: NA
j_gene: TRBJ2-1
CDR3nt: TGTGCCAGCAGCTTTCTTACAGGGGGCTACAATGAGCAGTTCTTC
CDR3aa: CASSFLTGGYNEQFF

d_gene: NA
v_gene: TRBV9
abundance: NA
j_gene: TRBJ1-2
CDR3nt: TGTGCCAGCAGCCCCCACACCAGGGACAACTTAGCTAACTATGGCTACACCTTC
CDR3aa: CASSPHTRDNLANYGYTF

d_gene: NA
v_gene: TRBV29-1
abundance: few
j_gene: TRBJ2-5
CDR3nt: TGCAGCGTTGTCGAATACCAAGAGACCCAGTACTTC
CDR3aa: CSVVEYQETQYF

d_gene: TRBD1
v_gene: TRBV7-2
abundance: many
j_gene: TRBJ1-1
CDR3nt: TGTGCCAGCAGCTACCGACAGGGCGGGTCCACTGAAGCTTTCTTT
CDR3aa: CASSYRQGGSTEAFF

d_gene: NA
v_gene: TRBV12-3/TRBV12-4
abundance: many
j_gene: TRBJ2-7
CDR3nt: TGTGCCAGCAGTTTAGCCTTACGACTCGTGTCCTACGAGCAGTACTTC
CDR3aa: CASSLALRLVSYEQYF

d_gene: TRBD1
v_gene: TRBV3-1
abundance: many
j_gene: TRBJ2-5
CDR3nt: TGTGCCAGCAGCCATACTACAGGGGGAGAGACCCAGTACTTC
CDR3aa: CASSHTTGGETQYF

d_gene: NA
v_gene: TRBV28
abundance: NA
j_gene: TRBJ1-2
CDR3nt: TGTGCCAGCAGTTTAGGGCCACAGAAGGGCTACACCTTC
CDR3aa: CASSLGPQKGYTF

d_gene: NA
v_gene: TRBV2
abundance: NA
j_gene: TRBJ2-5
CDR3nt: TGTGCCAACAGTGCTCGACGTATTCAAGAGACCCAGTACTTC
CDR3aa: CANSARRIQETQYF

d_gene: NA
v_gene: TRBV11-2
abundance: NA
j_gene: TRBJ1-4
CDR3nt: TGTGCCAGCAGCTTAGGCGCCAGGACAGCCAATGAAAAACTGTTTTTT
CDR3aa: CASSLGARTANEKLFF

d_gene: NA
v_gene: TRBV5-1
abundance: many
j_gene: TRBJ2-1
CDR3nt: TGCGCCAGCAGCTTGGTCTCCAATGAGCAGTTCTTC
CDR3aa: CASSLVSNEQFF

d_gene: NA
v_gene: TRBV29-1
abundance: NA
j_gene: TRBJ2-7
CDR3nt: TGCAGCGTTGAAGATAGGGACAAGGGTGCCTACGAGCAGTACTTC
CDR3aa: CSVEDRDKGAYEQYF

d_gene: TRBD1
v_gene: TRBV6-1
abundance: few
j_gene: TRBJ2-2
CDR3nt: TGTGCCAGCAGTCAAGGCCCGGGACAGGGAGGGACCGGGGAGCTGTTTTTT
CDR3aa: CASSQGPGQGGTGELFF

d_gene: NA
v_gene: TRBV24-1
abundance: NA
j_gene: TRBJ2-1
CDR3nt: TGTGCCACCAGTGACCCTAACCCAAGCGGAAACTCCTACAATGAGCAGTTCTTC
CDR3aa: CATSDPNPSGNSYNEQFF

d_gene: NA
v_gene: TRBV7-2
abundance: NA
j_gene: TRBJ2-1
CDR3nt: TGTGCCAGCAGCTTAATTCGGGTTGAGCAGTTCTTC
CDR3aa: CASSLIRVEQFF

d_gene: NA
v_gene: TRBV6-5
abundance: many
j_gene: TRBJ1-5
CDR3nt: TGTGCCAGCAGTTACTCAGGGGGTGGGAATCAGCCCCAGCATTTT
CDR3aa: CASSYSGGGNQPQHF

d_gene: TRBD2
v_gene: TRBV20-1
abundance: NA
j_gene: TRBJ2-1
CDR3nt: TGCAGTGCTTTAGGACTAGCGGGGGAAGAGACCCAGTTCTTC
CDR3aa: CSALGLAGEETQFF

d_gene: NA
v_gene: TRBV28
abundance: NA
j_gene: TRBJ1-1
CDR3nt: TGTGCCAGCAGTTGGGGCTTCAACATGAACACTGAAGCTTTCTTT
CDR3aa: CASSWGFNMNTEAFF

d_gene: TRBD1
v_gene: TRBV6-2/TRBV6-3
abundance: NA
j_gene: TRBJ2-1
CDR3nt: TGTGCCAGCAGATCAGGACAGGCTCACTACGAGCAGTTCTTC
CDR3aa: CASRSGQAHYEQFF

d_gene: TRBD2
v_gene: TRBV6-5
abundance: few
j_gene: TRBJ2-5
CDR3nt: TGTGCCAGCAGTTATACTAGCGGAGCTACGCAAGAGACCCAGTACTTC
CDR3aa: CASSYTSGATQETQYF

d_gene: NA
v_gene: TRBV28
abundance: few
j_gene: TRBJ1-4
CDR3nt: TGTGCCAGCCAATCCGGTGGTGGTGGGGCGCAAGAAAAACTGTTTTTT
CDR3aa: CASQSGGGGAQEKLFF

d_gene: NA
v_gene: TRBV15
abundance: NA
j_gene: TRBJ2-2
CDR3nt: TGTGCCACCAGTGGGGGGATCGGGACCGGGGAGCTGTTTTTT
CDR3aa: CATSGGIGTGELFF